The rows below give T cell receptor beta chains drawn from one sample of a study of cytomegalovirus exposure and HLA in healthy donors. Sequenced by immunoSEQ multiplex PCR; TCRdb stores in-frame clones only, minus some. The sample holds roughly 110,000 clones; 70% to 85% are singletons and the top ten take about 0.8%. The sample consisted of PBMCs. The receptors come from a boy aged 5-17 years in good health and CMV-seronegative. The CDR3 runs from the conserved cysteine through the conserved F or W. A D gene is named only where the DNA matches it firmly. Size is omitted from some rows. Given values are once, few, many or a class for expanded clones.

J gene | D gene | clone size | V gene | CDR3 protein | CDR3 DNA
TRBJ2-7 | NA | NA | TRBV5-1 | CVSSLEGAYEQYF | TGCGTCAGCAGCTTGGAGGGGGCCTACGAGCAGTACTTC
TRBJ1-3 | NA | once | TRBV18 | CASSQSWQGSGNTIYF | TGTGCCAGCTCACAGAGTTGGCAGGGCTCTGGAAACACCATATATTTT
TRBJ1-1 | NA | NA | TRBV6-5 | CASAGTTKAFF | TGTGCCAGCGCGGGGACCACTAAAGCTTTCTTT
TRBJ2-7 | NA | NA | TRBV5-8 | CASSLQHSYEQYF | TGTGCCAGCAGCTTACAGCACTCCTACGAGCAGTACTTC
TRBJ1-5 | NA | NA | TRBV5-4 | CASSSGGNQPQHF | TGTGCCAGCAGCTCAGGGGGCAATCAGCCCCAGCATTTT
TRBJ1-2 | NA | NA | TRBV19 | CASSIVRANYGYTF | TGTGCCAGTAGTATTGTCAGGGCTAACTATGGCTACACCTTC
TRBJ2-5 | NA | NA | TRBV28 | CASSAGEETQYF | TGTGCCAGCAGTGCAGGGGAAGAGACCCAGTACTTC
TRBJ2-1 | TRBD2 | NA | TRBV5-1 | CASSTSLAVSYNEQFF | TGCGCCAGCAGCACCAGTCTAGCGGTATCCTACAATGAGCAGTTCTTC
TRBJ2-3 | NA | NA | TRBV5-1 | CASSQITDTQYF | TGCGCCAGCAGCCAGATCACAGATACGCAGTATTTT
TRBJ1-4 | TRBD1 | NA | TRBV5-6 | CASSLRTPGTGKKLFF | TGTGCCAGCAGCTTGCGTACCCCCGGGACAGGGAAAAAACTGTTTTTT
TRBJ1-4 | NA | once | TRBV15 | CATSRVGGAGEKLFF | TGTGCCACCAGCAGAGTGGGGGGGGCAGGTGAAAAACTGTTTTTT
TRBJ2-2 | NA | NA | TRBV19 | CASGLGLDTGELFF | TGTGCCAGCGGACTCGGCCTGGACACCGGGGAGCTGTTTTTT
TRBJ2-3 | TRBD2 | NA | TRBV25-1 | CASRASGRASDTQYF | TGTGCCAGCAGAGCTAGCGGGAGGGCCTCAGATACGCAGTATTTT
TRBJ1-4 | NA | once | TRBV15 | CATSREPERTGIKLFF | TGTGCCACCAGCAGAGAACCAGAAAGGACGGGAATCAAACTGTTTTTT
TRBJ1-1 | TRBD1 | NA | TRBV30 | CAWGQVNTEAFF | TGTGCCTGGGGACAGGTGAACACTGAAGCTTTCTTT
TRBJ1-1 | NA | NA | TRBV4-1 | CASSQELRETEAFF | TGCGCCAGCAGCCAAGAGCTGAGAGAGACTGAAGCTTTCTTT
TRBJ2-7 | NA | NA | TRBV7-3 | CASSFGVHEQYF | TGTGCCAGCAGCTTCGGGGTTCACGAGCAGTACTTC
TRBJ1-1 | NA | NA | TRBV28 | CASSSSGLTEAFF | TGTGCCAGCAGTTCCTCAGGGCTCACTGAAGCTTTCTTT
TRBJ1-4 | TRBD1 | NA | TRBV11-2 | CASSPTRLQGKMRKLFF | TGTGCCAGCAGCCCTACTCGGTTACAGGGGAAGATGAGAAAACTGTTTTTT
TRBJ1-1 | TRBD1 | NA | TRBV5-1 | CASSREGAQNTEAFF | TGCGCCAGCAGCCGGGAGGGGGCGCAAAACACTGAAGCTTTCTTT
TRBJ2-5 | TRBD1 | NA | TRBV6-1 | CASRERGLETQYF | TGTGCCAGCAGAGAAAGGGGGCTAGAGACCCAGTACTTC
TRBJ1-1 | NA | NA | TRBV30 | CAWSVRGGQNTEAFF | TGTGCCTGGAGTGTACGTGGGGGACAGAACACTGAAGCTTTCTTT
TRBJ2-1 | TRBD2 | NA | TRBV28 | CASSHGTSGYNEQFF | TGTGCCAGCAGTCACGGGACTAGCGGTTACAATGAGCAGTTCTTC
TRBJ1-1 | TRBD1 | NA | TRBV30 | CAWVGQGRGEAFF | TGTGCCTGGGTAGGACAGGGAAGGGGAGAAGCTTTCTTT
TRBJ2-1 | NA | few | TRBV7-9 | CASSLGTDNEQFF | TGTGCCAGCAGCTTAGGGACAGACAATGAGCAGTTCTTC
TRBJ2-7 | NA | NA | TRBV30 | CAWSPTNYEQYF | TGTGCCTGGAGCCCTACTAACTACGAGCAGTACTTC
TRBJ2-5 | TRBD2 | NA | TRBV6-4 | CASKARLAGGGETQYF | TGTGCCAGCAAAGCCAGACTAGCGGGAGGAGGGGAGACCCAGTACTTC
TRBJ1-3 | NA | NA | TRBV4-1 | CASSHLTGNSGNTIYF | TGCGCCAGCAGCCATCTTACCGGGAACTCTGGAAACACCATATATTTT
TRBJ1-5 | TRBD1 | NA | TRBV28 | CASSQPTGGEQPQHF | TGTGCCAGCAGCCAACCCACAGGGGGCGAACAGCCCCAGCATTTT
TRBJ1-4 | TRBD1 | NA | TRBV30 | CACPGQVNEKLFF | TGTGCCTGCCCGGGACAGGTTAATGAAAAACTGTTTTTT
TRBJ2-5 | NA | NA | TRBV7-6 | CASSSPRTEETQYF | TGTGCCAGCAGCTCGCCCAGGACAGAAGAGACCCAGTACTTC
TRBJ2-2 | TRBD2 | NA | TRBV5-1 | CASSLMGLNTGELFF | TGCGCCAGCAGCTTGATGGGACTAAACACCGGGGAGCTGTTTTTT
TRBJ2-2 | NA | few | TRBV7-2 | CASSPGVWEGELFF | TGTGCCAGCAGCCCAGGGGTCTGGGAGGGGGAGCTGTTTTTT
TRBJ1-1 | NA | few | TRBV5-1 | CASSFTNTEAFF | TGCGCCAGCAGCTTTACTAACACTGAAGCTTTCTTT
TRBJ2-1 | TRBD2 | NA | TRBV15 | CATSREIEGRDEQFF | TGTGCCACCAGCAGAGAGATTGAGGGGAGGGATGAGCAGTTCTTC
TRBJ2-1 | NA | NA | TRBV5-1 | CASSLVQVAGEQFF | TGCGCCAGCAGCTTGGTACAGGTGGCGGGGGAGCAGTTCTTC
TRBJ2-7 | NA | NA | TRBV9 | CASSSRPGQREYEQYF | TGTGCCAGCAGCTCTCGTCCGGGACAAAGGGAGTACGAGCAGTACTTC
TRBJ1-2 | NA | NA | TRBV7-9 | CASSSGQHYGYTF | TGTGCCAGCAGCTCTGGACAGCACTATGGCTACACCTTC
TRBJ2-7 | TRBD2 | NA | TRBV28 | CASSLPGTSAYEQYF | TGTGCCAGCAGTTTACCCGGGACTAGCGCATACGAGCAGTACTTC
TRBJ1-1 | TRBD1 | NA | TRBV2 | CASSEGTGGGNTEAFF | TGTGCCAGCAGTGAGGGGACAGGGGGCGGGAACACTGAAGCTTTCTTT
TRBJ2-1 | TRBD2 | once | TRBV9 | CASSAGLALGQFF | TGTGCCAGCAGCGCGGGACTAGCGTTAGGGCAGTTCTTC
TRBJ2-1 | NA | NA | TRBV4-1 | CASSSRVFSGSNEQFF | TGCGCCAGCAGCTCGCGTGTGTTCTCAGGGTCCAATGAGCAGTTCTTC
TRBJ1-2 | TRBD1 | NA | TRBV28 | CASSPSGQPDGYTF | TGTGCCAGCAGTCCCTCGGGACAGCCCGATGGCTACACCTTC
TRBJ1-1 | NA | NA | TRBV29-1 | CSGTQGSTEAFF | TGCAGCGGAACTCAGGGGTCCACTGAAGCTTTCTTT
TRBJ2-3 | NA | few | TRBV7-8 | CASSLQGRTDTQYF | TGTGCCAGCAGCCTACAGGGCAGGACAGATACGCAGTATTTT
TRBJ1-5 | NA | NA | TRBV19 | CASSMRISNQPQHF | TGTGCCAGTAGTATGCGGATAAGCAATCAGCCCCAGCATTTT
TRBJ1-6 | TRBD1 | few | TRBV6-6 | CASSYLQGSNSPLHF | TGTGCCAGCAGTTACTTACAGGGGTCTAATTCACCCCTCCACTTT
TRBJ1-1 | NA | NA | TRBV13 | CASSPLSLLNTEAFF | TGTGCCAGCAGCCCTCTCTCCCTATTGAACACTGAAGCTTTCTTT
TRBJ2-1 | NA | NA | TRBV7-3 | CASSLQAGTQFF | TGTGCCAGCAGCTTACAAGCGGGCACGCAGTTCTTC
TRBJ2-2 | NA | once | TRBV12-5 | CASGLVVNLAQAGELFF | TGTGCTAGTGGTTTGGTAGTCAATCTAGCGCAGGCCGGGGAGCTGTTTTTT
TRBJ1-2 | NA | once | TRBV11-2 | CASSLPPFGYTF | TGTGCCAGCAGCTTACCTCCGTTTGGCTACACCTTC
TRBJ2-3 | NA | NA | TRBV2 | CASSDFTDTQYF | TGTGCCAGCAGTGACTTCACAGATACGCAGTATTTT
TRBJ2-2 | NA | NA | TRBV7-2 | CASSLAPGGNTGELFF | TGTGCCAGCAGCTTAGCCCCGGGGGGCAACACCGGGGAGCTGTTTTTT
TRBJ2-7 | TRBD2 | NA | TRBV18 | CASSPGLAGFYEQYF | TGTGCCAGCTCCCCCGGACTAGCGGGCTTCTACGAGCAGTACTTC
TRBJ2-7 | NA | NA | TRBV10-3 | CAISEKHEQYF | TGTGCCATCAGTGAAAAGCACGAGCAGTACTTC
TRBJ2-1 | NA | NA | TRBV7-2 | CASSLTVEQFF | TGTGCCAGCAGCTTAACTGTTGAGCAGTTCTTC
TRBJ1-6 | NA | NA | TRBV4-3 | CASSQEFGGQSSPLHF | TGCGCCAGCAGCCAAGAATTCGGGGGGCAAAGTTCACCCCTCCACTTT
TRBJ2-7 | NA | NA | TRBV29-1 | CSVASQARGGYEQYF | TGCAGCGTTGCGAGCCAGGCTAGAGGGGGTTACGAGCAGTACTTC
TRBJ1-5 | TRBD1 | NA | TRBV19 | CASSILGQGGNQPQHF | TGTGCCAGTAGTATCCTGGGACAGGGAGGCAATCAGCCCCAGCATTTT
TRBJ2-3 | TRBD2 | few | TRBV28 | CASSRLAGEGTDTQYF | TGTGCCAGCAGTCGACTAGCGGGAGAGGGCACAGATACGCAGTATTTT